This T cell receptor (beta chain) was sequenced for a study of blood T cells in healthy people across ages. Study-level points and caveats: Possibly confounding the expanded clonotype changes was the fact that donor CMV status was unknown. Researchers report that TCR beta diversity correlated strongly with naive T cell percentage.

Note on this clonotype: The target antigen is unknown.

A J-beta primer mix and a sample-barcoded 5' primer were used in a second PCR of roughly 6 to 11 cycles. Using its own MiXCR run on the 5' RACE reads, TCRdb lists one record per CDR3 protein. Of 1.2 million to 1.5 million distinct CDR3 sequences listed, about 40% are singletons. V shed 3 bases and J shed 0 bases, with 7 bases lying between them. CDR3 length: 14 amino acids. Germline values: CDR1 SGHNT, CDR2 YENEEA. The receptor's source is a woman aged 18-29 years in good health. The sample comprised blood. The genes are TRBV11-3 and TRBJ2-3; no reliable D call. CDR3 sequence reads: CASSFATSTDTQYF. CDR3 coding DNA: TGTGCCAGCAGCTTCGCAACTAGCACAGATACGCAGTATTTT.